This T cell receptor beta chain was sequenced for a study of post-analysis software for immune sequencing data. In the study overall: Patients with relapsing-remitting, secondary progressive and progressive-relapsing multiple sclerosis courses were all represented.

Study-level results: The five TRBV segments detected at higher frequency in patients than in controls included TRBV5-6, TRBV5-1 and TRBV20-1.

In regard to this clonotype: No antigen is known for it.

The CDR3 loop spans 13 amino acids. Germline V CDR1 and CDR2: DFQATT, SNEGSKA (reference sequence). Unique molecular identifiers were present in the TCR beta cDNA libraries. One entry per CDR3 protein results from TCRdb running MiXCR on the PCR reads. The sample yields a few hundred thousand distinct CDR3 sequences, around 31% seen once. This TCR was sampled from a girl aged 2 to 17 with multiple sclerosis. Material for sequencing was blood. The chain uses TRBV20-1 and TRBJ1-2; D possibly corresponds to TRBD1 (5 bases). Here the CDR3 DNA reads TGCATGGGACCGACAGACCTCAACTATGGCTACACCTTC. Encoded protein: CMGPTDLNYGYTF.